One sample yielded the 14 T cell receptor beta chains listed below, sequenced in a study of T cell responses to AZD1222 COVID-19 vaccine. The data were produced by immunoSEQ multiplex PCR, yet TCRdb's version contains in-frame clones alone and is incomplete. This sample has under 100,000 clones, with roughly 89% found just once. Specimen: peripheral blood, collected 28 days after the second AZD1222 dose. These receptors were taken from an adult who received the AZD1222 COVID-19 vaccine.

This clone was seen once. The chain is built from TRBV10-1 and TRBJ1-5; D unresolved. CDR3 length equals 15 residues. With 9 bases removed from V and 0 bases from J, the gap between germline ends came to 15 bases. CDR1 is WNHNN, CDR2 SYGVQD, per germline (reference sequence). DNA for the CDR3: TGCGCCAGTAGGCTCTCCCACAGTAGCAATCAGCCCCAGCATTTT. It yields the protein CASRLSHSSNQPQHF.

This chain connects TRBV2 to TRBJ2-7, with 7 bases that match TRBD1. The CDR3 spans 12 residues. Germline-derived CDR1 and CDR2 are SNHLY and FYNNEI. The CDR3 DNA reads TGTGCCAGCAGGTCCGGGACAGAGGTTCGCTTGGTC. It encodes CASRSGTEVRLV.

The gene calls are TRBV3-1 (or the pseudogene TRBV3-2) and TRBJ1-3; the D gene is possibly TRBD1 (5 bases). The length of the CDR3 is 19 residues. V was clipped by 0 bases and J by 2 bases, with 20 bases between them. Germline lookup yields CDR1 LGHDT and CDR2 YNNKEL (reference sequence). The CDR3 DNA is TGTGCCAGCAGCCAAGAGGAAGTAGGGGCGCTAGGTCCTGGAAACACCATATATTTT. Translating gives CASSQEEVGALGPGNTIYF.

This rearrangement joins TRBV5-6 to TRBJ1-1, with D tentatively TRBD1 (5 bases). Trimming took 2 bases from V and 5 from J, leaving 10 bases between them. Germline assignment: CDR1 SGHDT and CDR2 YYEEEE. CDR3 length equals 13 residues. The CDR3 DNA follows: TGTGCCAGCAGCTTTAGCGGGGCAACTGAAGCTTTCTTT. Its translation is CASSFSGATEAFF. Looking up the rest from reference TRBV5-6 and TRBJ1-1 gives the full variable domain: DAGVTQSPTHLIKTRGQQVTLRCSPKSGHDTVSWYQQALGQGPQFIFQYYEEEERQRGNFPDRFSGHQFPNYSSELNVNALLLGDSALYLCASSFSGATEAFFGQGTRLTVV.

The chain joins TRBV27 to TRBJ1-2; D is undetermined. V was pared by 4 bases and J by 7 bases, with 16 bases between. This CDR3 comprises 14 residues. Germline loops: CDR1 MNHEY, CDR2 SMNVEV (reference sequence). CDR3 nucleotides: TGTGCCAGCAGTTCCGAGGGTACGCACCGTGGCTACACCTTC. Amino acid sequence: CASSSEGTHRGYTF.

This clone was seen a single time. The genes are TRBV6-5 and TRBJ1-6, with 8 positions matching TRBD1. CDR3 length: 16 residues. J gave up 8 bases and V 2 bases, and 8 bases lay outside the gene matches. CDR1 is MNHEY, CDR2 SVGAGI, per germline. This chain's CDR3 is CASSYAKTGGYSPLHF. The DNA for the CDR3 is TGTGCCAGCAGTTACGCGAAAACAGGGGGTTATTCACCCCTCCACTTT.

This sequence joins TRBV27 and TRBJ2-2, with D possibly being TRBD1 (5 bases). V lost 5 bases, J lost 9 bases, and 10 bases lay in between. The CDR3 contains 12 residues. Germline V gene sequence: CDR1 MNHEY, CDR2 SMNVEV (reference sequence). CDR3 DNA sequence: TGTGCCAGCAGTCCCACAGGCAGGGAGCTGTTTTTT. Amino acids: CASSPTGRELFF.

The chain has TRBV15 and TRBJ1-5, with D perhaps TRBD1 (6 bases). The CDR3 covers 16 residues. CDR1 and CDR2 (germline): LNHNV, YYDKDF (reference sequence). Trimming removed 3 bases from V and 0 bases from J, with 12 bases in between. CDR3 sequence reads: CATSSLGAYSNQPQHF. DNA for the CDR3: TGTGCCACCAGCAGCTTGGGGGCTTATAGCAATCAGCCCCAGCATTTT.

This clone was recorded only once. The V and J genes are TRBV7-2 and TRBJ2-1; D might be TRBD1 (6 bases). This CDR3 is 15 amino acids long. Trimming removed 4 bases at V and 0 bases at J, with 10 bases between. Germline V gene sequence: CDR1 SGHTA, CDR2 FQGNSA. The chain's CDR3 is CASSSGVFSYNEQFF. CDR3 nucleotides: TGTGCCAGCAGCTCAGGGGTTTTCTCCTACAATGAGCAGTTCTTC.

The chain links TRBV4-1 to TRBJ2-7; 10 nucleotides line up with TRBD2. Germline V CDR1 and CDR2: MGHRA, YSYEKL. CDR3 length equals 17 residues. With 0 bases clipped from V and 0 bases from J, the junction kept 5 bases outside the gene matches. The CDR3 coding sequence is TGCGCCAGCAGCCAAGATTGGTGGACTAGCGGCTCCTACGAGCAGTACTTC. It encodes CASSQDWWTSGSYEQYF.

The genes are TRBV9 and TRBJ2-2; 9 bases are shared with TRBD2. V lost 4 bases and J lost 6; bases outside the gene matches: 10. Germline V lookup: CDR1 SGDLS, CDR2 YYNGEE. The CDR3 sequence is 16 residues long. CDR3 residues: CASSQRLAVTSGELFF. CDR3 nucleotide sequence: TGTGCCAGCAGCCAGAGACTAGCGGTCACCTCCGGGGAGCTGTTTTTT.

This clone was counted once. The genes are TRBV10-2 and TRBJ2-7; 10 bases map to TRBD2. This CDR3 comprises 14 residues. Germline V CDR1 and CDR2: WSHSY, SAAADI. J lost 3 bases, V lost 5 bases, and 4 bases had no gene match. CDR3 coding DNA: TGCGCCAGCAGTACTAGCGGGGCGCACTACGAGCAGTACGTC. Translating gives CASSTSGAHYEQYV.

This chain connects TRBV4-2 to TRBJ2-7; 12 bases are a match to TRBD2. The germline gives CDR1 LGHNA, CDR2 YNFKEQ. This CDR3 is built from 15 residues. V dropped 1 base and J dropped 4; count of bases not matched to a gene: 2. The CDR3 is CASSQGLAGEYEQYF. The CDR3 nucleotides are TGTGCCAGCAGCCAAGGACTAGCGGGGGAGTACGAGCAGTACTTC.

The rearrangement links TRBV27 to TRBJ2-6; 8 bases align to TRBD1. CDR1 and CDR2 from the germline V gene are MNHEY and SMNVEV (reference sequence). This CDR3 region has 16 residues. The ends lost 5 bases at V and 3 bases at J; junction bases unmatched: 6. The CDR3 DNA is TGTGCCAGCAGTCCCCTCGGGACAGGTGGGGCCAACGTCCTGACTTTC. It codes for CASSPLGTGGANVLTF.